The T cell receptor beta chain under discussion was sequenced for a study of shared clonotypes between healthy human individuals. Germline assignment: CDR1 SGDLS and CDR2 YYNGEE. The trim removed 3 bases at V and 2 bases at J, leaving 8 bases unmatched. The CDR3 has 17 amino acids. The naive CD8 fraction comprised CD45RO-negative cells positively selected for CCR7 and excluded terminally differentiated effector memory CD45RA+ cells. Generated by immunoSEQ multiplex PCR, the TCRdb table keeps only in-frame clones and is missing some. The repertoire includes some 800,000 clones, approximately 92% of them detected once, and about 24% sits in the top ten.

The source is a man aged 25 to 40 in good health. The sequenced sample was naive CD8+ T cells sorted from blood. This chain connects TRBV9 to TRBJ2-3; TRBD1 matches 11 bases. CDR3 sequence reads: CASSARGQGVITDTQYF. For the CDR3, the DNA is TGTGCCAGCAGCGCTAGGGGACAGGGGGTTATCACAGATACGCAGTATTTT.